A selection of T cell receptor beta chains follows, all from one sample in a study of regulatory T cells in long-lasting Graves disease. Using its own MiXCR run on the multiplex PCR reads, TCRdb lists one record per CDR3 protein. The sample holds 440,000 or so distinct CDR3 sequences, around 15% seen once. The same sample was also used in a study of T cells in Graves' hyperthyroidism and ophthalmopathy.

The starting material was peripheral blood mononuclear cells (PBMCs), obtained at new diagnosis, from a patient treated with antithyroid drugs. The receptors were sampled from a woman aged 25-40 years with Graves disease. The CDR3 runs from the conserved cysteine through the conserved F or W. The D gene is left open where the match is weak. The listing skips clone size in some rows; elsewhere it reads once, few, many or a size class.

cdr3_nt cdr3_aa clone_size j_call d_call v_call
TGTGCCAGCAGTTTGTACCCGAGCACAGATACGCAGTATTTT CASSLYPSTDTQYF many TRBJ2-3 NA TRBV27
TGTGCCACCTTGAATGTTAACACTGAAGCTTTCTTT CATLNVNTEAFF many TRBJ1-1 NA TRBV27
TGTGCCAGCAGCTTCACGTTCTCCACTAGCACAGATACGCAGTATTTT CASSFTFSTSTDTQYF few TRBJ2-3 NA TRBV11-2
TGCAGTGCTAGAGCCCTCCTGGGACTAGCGGCGAACACCGGGGAGCTGTTTTTT CSARALLGLAANTGELFF many TRBJ2-2 TRBD2 TRBV20-1
TGCAGTGCTAGAGACGGAAAGGTAAACAGGGCCAATGAGCAGTTCTTC CSARDGKVNRANEQFF many TRBJ2-1 NA TRBV20-1
TGCAGTGCTGCGGTTCCGGGACTCAGTGGATCACCCCTCCACTTT CSAAVPGLSGSPLHF few TRBJ1-6 NA TRBV20-1
TGTGCCTGGAGAGTACAGGGGTCAGAGACCCAGTACTTC CAWRVQGSETQYF many TRBJ2-5 TRBD1 TRBV30
TGCGCCAGCAGCTCGGGAGGGCAGGGATGGGAGACCCAGTACTTC CASSSGGQGWETQYF few TRBJ2-5 TRBD2 TRBV5-1
TGTGCCAGCAGCGTAGGGGGCGGTACAACGAACACCGGGGAGCTGTTTTTT CASSVGGGTTNTGELFF NA TRBJ2-2 NA TRBV9
TGTGCCAGCAGTTTAGAAAGCCCTGAAGCTTTCTTT CASSLESPEAFF many TRBJ1-1 NA TRBV12-3/TRBV12-4
TGCAGTGCTAGATCTAGCGGGATTTCCACCGGGGAGCTGTTTTTT CSARSSGISTGELFF few TRBJ2-2 TRBD2 TRBV20-1